This T cell receptor beta chain appears in the sequencing data of a study of tumor and adjacent non-tumor tissue in lung cancer. Whole-study context: Around 4.4 million productive TCRbeta reads were obtained per sample on average.

Three rounds of nested PCR, following a modified ARM-PCR protocol, produced the TCRbeta library. TCRdb ran MiXCR on the multiplex PCR reads and lists one entry per CDR3 protein. This table holds more than 85,000 distinct CDR3 sequences, 61% found once. The CDR3 contains 11 residues. CDR1 is SGHKS and CDR2 is YYEKEE in the germline V gene (reference sequence). No cell sorting was done before RNA was extracted from the tissue. Regarding the study as a whole: Top 100 clones took a larger repertoire share in normal lung. TCR diversity was significantly greater in tumor than normal lung tissue.

On this clonotype itself: Antigen unknown. At one end, the junction sequence differs from germline, possibly due to a read error.

The receptor was derived from a man aged 65 to 79 with non-small cell lung cancer. The chain carries TRBV5-5 and TRBJ2-4; D uncertain. The specimen sequenced was lung tumor tissue. Here the CDR3 reads CANSPSNIQYF. The CDR3 nucleotides are TGTGCCAACAGCCCTAGTAACATTCAGTACTTC.